One and the same sample provided the 4 T cell receptor beta chains below, sequenced in a study of T cell responses to AZD1222 COVID-19 vaccine (dated by TCRdb to the early 2020s). Interpreted using the paper, the time point label stands for: baseline before first vaccination. The library relied on the immunoSEQ multiplex PCR assay. As stored in TCRdb, this immuneACCESS dataset retains in-frame rearrangements with V and J assigned. A fraction of the clones does not appear; measured against another copy, unresolved V genes explain less than half of the discrepancy, and the remainder lacks a known reason. The sample has some 150,000 clones on record, about 92% of them singletons. Jointly, the top ten make up roughly 3.9% of the sample. The specimen comprised peripheral blood, sampled on day 0 of AZD1222 vaccination. Receptors were obtained from an adult in good health.

This rearrangement joins TRBV7-8 to TRBJ1-2; a possible D gene is TRBD1 (5 bases). The CDR3 is 15 residues long. Germline CDR1 SGHVS, CDR2 FQNEAQ. V was cut by 0 bases and J by 7 bases, with 15 bases left in between. CDR3 region: CASSLALTRGSGYTF. The CDR3 bases are TGTGCCAGCAGCTTAGCGCTAACTAGGGGATCTGGCTACACCTTC.

The genes are TRBV18 and TRBJ2-1; 8 nucleotides agree with TRBD1. V shed 1 base and J 7 bases; nucleotides not matched to a gene: 3. Germline V lookup: CDR1 KGHSH, CDR2 LQKENI. The CDR3 contains 14 residues. CDR3 nucleotides: TGTGCCAGCTCACCACGAACAGGGGGAAATGAGCAGTTCTTC. Residues: CASSPRTGGNEQFF.

This chain uses TRBV5-8 with TRBJ2-7; D possibly matches TRBD1 or TRBD2 (5 bases each). Germline CDR1 is SGHTS and CDR2 is YDEGEE. Trimming cost V 4 bases and J 5 bases, with 13 bases left between them. The CDR3 has 13 residues. The CDR3 region has the DNA TGTGCCAGCAGCCTTTGGGGGATCAACGAGCAGTACTTC. Protein sequence: CASSLWGINEQYF.

The V gene is TRBV19, the J gene TRBJ2-2; D is perhaps TRBD1 (6 bases). V lost 10 bases and J 5 bases, leaving 17 bases between the germline ends. This CDR3 region has 14 residues. Germline V lookup: CDR1 LNHDA, CDR2 SQIVND (reference sequence). CDR3 amino acids: CATNRGGSTGELFF. For the CDR3, the DNA is TGTGCCACTAATAGAGGGGGATCTACCGGGGAGCTGTTTTTT. Filled out from reference TRBV19 and TRBJ2-2, the complete variable domain reads DGGITQSPKYLFRKEGQNVTLSCEQNLNHDAMYWYRQDPGQGLRLIYYSQIVNDFQKGDIAEGYSVSREKKESFPLTVTSAQKNPTAFYLCATNRGGSTGELFFGEGSRLTVL.